Listed below are T cell receptor beta chains from one sample, sequenced in a study of PD-1 blockade in mismatch repair-deficient tumors. Sequencing used immunoSEQ multiplex PCR; TCRdb keeps in-frame clones, though not all of them. The sample gives tens of thousands of clones, approximately 89% of which show up once; approximately 14% is in the top ten. This material consisted of peripheral blood, taken 52 weeks after starting pembrolizumab. The receptors originated from an adult with mismatch repair-deficient cancer. Each CDR3 is given with its conserved first and last residue. Each record gives: V gene, J gene, clone size, D gene, CDR3 protein, CDR3 DNA. A D gene is named only where the DNA matches it firmly. Expanded clones are given a class, and other clones once, few, many or no size at all.

>TRBV20-1|TRBJ2-7|few|.
CSARGWEQYF
TGCAGTGCCAGGGGCTGGGAGCAGTACTTC
>TRBV7-9|TRBJ2-7|.|.
CASSLALGGGNEQYF
TGTGCCAGCAGCTTAGCGTTGGGGGGAGGAAACGAGCAGTACTTC
>TRBV2|TRBJ2-7|.|TRBD2
CASSVGRGDEQYF
TGTGCCAGCAGTGTTGGGAGGGGTGACGAGCAGTACTTC
>TRBV13|TRBJ2-5|.|TRBD2
CASSSSGRAQETQYF
TGTGCCAGCAGCTCCAGCGGGAGGGCCCAAGAGACCCAGTACTTC
>TRBV7-3|TRBJ2-3|.|TRBD2
CASSLKASGSGYTQYF
TGTGCCAGCAGCTTAAAAGCTAGCGGGAGCGGATATACGCAGTATTTT
>TRBV5-1|TRBJ1-2|.|.
CASSLTGDNYGYTF
TGCGCCAGCAGCTTGACAGGAGATAACTATGGCTACACCTTC
>TRBV2|TRBJ1-5|.|.
CASSPVTTQGQPQHF
TGTGCCAGCAGTCCCGTTACCACACAGGGTCAGCCCCAGCATTTT
>TRBV5-1|TRBJ2-2|.|TRBD1
CASTRTGGPGELFF
TGCGCCAGCACCCGGACAGGGGGGCCCGGGGAGCTGTTTTTT
>TRBV5-6|TRBJ2-5|once|.
CASSARGWETQYF
TGTGCCAGCAGCGCCCGAGGGTGGGAGACCCAGTACTTC
>TRBV5-1|TRBJ1-2|once|.
CASSPDSLVGYTF
TGCGCCAGCAGCCCGGACAGTTTAGTGGGCTACACCTTC
>TRBV12-5|TRBJ2-3|.|.
CASGKGDTDTQYF
TGTGCTAGTGGCAAGGGAGACACAGATACGCAGTATTTT
>TRBV28|TRBJ2-5|.|.
CASSLSRSKETQYF
TGTGCCAGCAGTTTATCAAGGTCGAAAGAGACCCAGTACTTC
>TRBV5-1|TRBJ2-7|once|TRBD1
CASSPTGTGTYEQYF
TGCGCCAGCAGTCCCACCGGGACAGGTACCTACGAGCAGTACTTC
>TRBV7-9|TRBJ2-7|.|TRBD1
CASSAKLGQGRHEQYF
TGTGCCAGCAGCGCGAAGCTGGGACAGGGTAGGCACGAGCAGTACTTC
>TRBV4-3|TRBJ2-6|.|.
CASSQEGIGANVLTF
TGCGCCAGCAGCCAAGAAGGGATAGGGGCCAACGTCCTGACTTTC
>TRBV28|TRBJ1-3|.|TRBD1
CASNLSPAQGDASGNTIYF
TGTGCCAGCAACCTCAGCCCCGCACAGGGGGACGCGTCAGGAAACACCATATATTTT
>TRBV5-4|TRBJ2-1|.|.
CASSLWSGVYNEQFF
TGTGCCAGCAGCTTGTGGTCAGGAGTCTACAATGAGCAGTTCTTC
>TRBV6-5|TRBJ1-5|.|.
CASSYSHQPQHF
TGTGCCAGCAGTTACTCGCATCAGCCCCAGCATTTT
>TRBV10-3|TRBJ2-2|.|TRBD2
CAIRGLAGEGELFF
TGTGCCATCAGGGGACTAGCGGGAGAAGGAGAGCTGTTTTTT
>TRBV29-1|TRBJ2-1|.|TRBD2
CSGQTSNSYNEQFF
TGCAGCGGACAGACTAGCAACTCCTACAATGAGCAGTTCTTC
>TRBV7-6|TRBJ2-3|.|TRBD2
CASSFEGGLADTQYF
TGTGCCAGCAGCTTTGAGGGCGGACTAGCGGATACGCAGTATTTT
>TRBV15|TRBJ1-2|.|TRBD1
CATSTDRGEANYGYTF
TGTGCCACCAGCACAGACAGGGGGGAAGCTAACTATGGCTACACCTTC
>TRBV19|TRBJ2-7|once|TRBD1
CASSAGTVYEQYF
TGTGCCAGTAGTGCCGGGACAGTCTACGAGCAGTACTTC
>TRBV6-6|TRBJ1-5|few|.
CASSSMRDQPQHF
TGTGCCAGCAGTTCTATGAGGGATCAGCCCCAGCATTTT
>TRBV11-1|TRBJ2-7|.|TRBD1
CASSRGTGDSYEQYF
TGTGCCAGCAGCCGGGGGACAGGCGACTCCTACGAGCAGTACTTC
>TRBV6-4|TRBJ2-7|.|TRBD2
CASSVRQRENTIPTVQYF
TGTGCCAGCAGTGTCCGCCAGCGGGAGAATACTATCCCTACGGTGCAGTACTTC
>TRBV7-9|TRBJ1-2|.|.
CASSPDRANYGYTF
TGTGCCAGCAGCCCCGACCGAGCCAACTATGGCTACACCTTC
>TRBV19|TRBJ2-3|.|TRBD2
CASTPGRWLGLGGDTQYF
TGTGCCAGTACCCCAGGACGGTGGTTGGGCCTGGGGGGGGATACGCAGTATTTT
>TRBV4-2|TRBJ2-7|.|.
CASSQETLAKREQYF
TGTGCCAGCAGCCAAGAAACTCTAGCGAAAAGAGAGCAGTACTTC
>TRBV6-6|TRBJ2-1|few|.
CASSTDYSYNEQFF
TGTGCCAGCAGTACTGACTACTCCTACAATGAGCAGTTCTTC
>TRBV27|TRBJ2-1|.|.
CASSFGVSSYNEQFF
TGTGCCAGCAGTTTTGGGGTCAGCTCCTACAATGAGCAGTTCTTC
>TRBV7-6|TRBJ2-1|.|TRBD1
CASSSRTGWNEQFF
TGTGCCAGCAGCTCGAGGACAGGGTGGAATGAGCAGTTCTTC
>TRBV7-9|TRBJ2-1|.|.
CASSLNPILATSYNEQFF
TGTGCCAGCAGCTTAAACCCTATCCTAGCGACCTCCTACAATGAGCAGTTCTTC
>TRBV6-5|TRBJ2-1|.|TRBD2
CASSRTSGSWNEQFF
TGTGCCAGCAGCCGTACTAGCGGGAGTTGGAATGAGCAGTTCTTC
>TRBV27|TRBJ2-7|.|TRBD2
CASSLYPSGSSEQYF
TGTGCCAGCAGTTTATATCCTAGCGGGAGTTCCGAGCAGTACTTC
>TRBV19|TRBJ1-2|.|.
CASSAANYGYTF
TGTGCCAGTTCGGCCGCTAACTATGGCTACACCTTC
>TRBV19|TRBJ1-1|.|.
CASTPSARHLNTEAFF
TGTGCCAGTACCCCGTCCGCGCGACACTTGAACACTGAAGCTTTCTTT
>TRBV30|TRBJ2-4|few|.
CAWSVSLLAKNIQYF
TGTGCCTGGAGTGTTTCGCTGCTAGCCAAAAACATTCAGTACTTC
>TRBV6-5|TRBJ1-5|once|.
CASSLGRSNQPQHF
TGTGCCAGCAGTTTAGGACGGAGCAATCAGCCCCAGCATTTT
>TRBV5-6|TRBJ1-4|.|.
CASSIQGGDEKLFF
TGTGCCAGCAGCATACAGGGAGGGGACGAAAAACTGTTTTTT
>TRBV5-4|TRBJ2-7|.|TRBD1
CASSLEGQADEQYF
TGTGCCAGCAGCTTGGAGGGACAGGCAGACGAGCAGTACTTC
>TRBV11-3|TRBJ2-1|.|TRBD1
CASSPGTGRGYNEQFF
TGTGCCAGCAGCCCCGGGACAGGGCGAGGCTACAATGAGCAGTTCTTC